A selection of T cell receptor beta chains follows, all from one sample in a study of cytomegalovirus exposure and HLA in healthy donors. Generated by immunoSEQ multiplex PCR, the TCRdb table keeps only in-frame clones and is missing some. The repertoire table contains 200,000 to 250,000 clones. Material: PBMCs. The receptors here all came from a woman in her twenties or thirties in good health and CMV-seropositive. The CDR3 runs from the conserved cysteine through the conserved F or W. D genes are given only for firm matches.

len	v_gene	d_gene	j_gene	CDR3aa	CDR3nt
14	TRBV5-5	TRBD1	TRBJ1-6	CASSLGTGYSPLHF	TGTGCCAGCAGCTTAGGGACAGGGTACTCACCCCTCCACTTT
16	TRBV7-2	NA	TRBJ1-5	CASSPMTGGVGQPQHF	TGTGCCAGCAGCCCTATGACAGGAGGAGTTGGTCAGCCCCAGCATTTT
14	TRBV19	TRBD1	TRBJ2-3	CASRTGTGGYTQYF	TGTGCCAGTAGGACCGGGACAGGGGGCTATACGCAGTATTTT
15	TRBV18	NA	TRBJ1-4	CASSPRGGADEKLFF	TGTGCCAGCTCACCACGGGGGGGCGCCGATGAAAAACTGTTTTTT
15	TRBV7-9	NA	TRBJ1-1	CASQPRGQGNTEAFF	TGTGCCAGCCAGCCCAGGGGCCAGGGGAACACTGAAGCTTTCTTT
15	TRBV12-5	TRBD1	TRBJ1-4	CASGLGQGLGEKLFF	TGTGCTAGTGGTTTGGGACAGGGTCTAGGCGAAAAACTGTTTTTT
13	TRBV9	NA	TRBJ1-2	CASSVQGSYGYTF	TGTGCCAGCAGCGTCCAGGGATCCTATGGCTACACCTTC
12	TRBV7-2	NA	TRBJ1-1	CASSLVQGKAFF	TGTGCCAGCAGCTTAGTACAGGGAAAAGCTTTCTTT
15	TRBV10-1	NA	TRBJ2-3	CASSEWTARTDTQYF	TGCGCCAGCAGTGAGTGGACAGCCCGCACAGATACGCAGTATTTT
16	TRBV9	TRBD2	TRBJ2-1	CASSVGPSGRAYEQFF	TGTGCCAGCAGCGTAGGGCCTAGCGGGAGGGCTTATGAGCAGTTCTTC
15	TRBV5-4	TRBD1	TRBJ2-1	CASSLQGASYNEQFF	TGTGCCAGCAGCTTACAGGGGGCGTCCTACAATGAGCAGTTCTTC
15	TRBV7-2	TRBD2	TRBJ2-1	CASSTGLAGDNEQFF	TGTGCCAGCAGCACGGGACTAGCGGGGGACAATGAGCAGTTCTTC
13	TRBV28	NA	TRBJ1-5	CASSTDKNQPQHF	TGTGCCAGCAGTACCGACAAGAATCAGCCCCAGCATTTT
15	TRBV7-2	TRBD2	TRBJ2-3	CASSLGLAVTDTQYF	TGTGCCAGCAGCTTAGGACTAGCGGTTACAGATACGCAGTATTTT
14	TRBV7-2	TRBD1	TRBJ2-7	CASSLGTGYYEQYF	TGTGCCAGCAGCTTAGGGACAGGGTACTACGAGCAGTACTTC
13	TRBV10-3	NA	TRBJ1-2	CAISEKQQYGYTF	TGTGCCATCAGTGAAAAACAGCAGTATGGCTACACCTTC
15	TRBV7-9	NA	TRBJ1-2	CASTLIPSVNYGYTF	TGTGCCAGCACCCTAATACCCAGCGTAAACTATGGCTACACCTTC
15	TRBV7-2	TRBD2	TRBJ2-1	CASNKGTSFNDEQFF	TGTGCCAGCAACAAGGGGACTAGCTTTAACGATGAGCAGTTCTTC
16	TRBV7-9	NA	TRBJ2-5	CASSLYPGHLQETQYF	TGTGCCAGCAGCTTATATCCGGGACACCTCCAAGAGACCCAGTACTTC
15	TRBV11-2	NA	TRBJ1-1	CASSLFGHGQAEAFF	TGTGCCAGCAGCTTATTCGGACACGGGCAGGCTGAAGCTTTCTTT
15	TRBV6-5	NA	TRBJ2-2	CASSYSPARTGELFF	TGTGCCAGCAGTTACTCGCCAGCGCGTACCGGGGAGCTGTTTTTT
16	TRBV5-1	TRBD1	TRBJ2-7	CASSGWTGGITYEQYF	TGCGCCAGCAGCGGATGGACAGGGGGTATCACCTACGAGCAGTACTTC
17	TRBV28	TRBD2	TRBJ2-7	CASSFTLGTSGSYEQYF	TGTGCCAGCAGTTTCACCCTGGGGACTAGCGGGAGCTACGAGCAGTACTTC
16	TRBV10-2	NA	TRBJ1-2	CASSEEKTGLGYGYTF	TGCGCCAGCAGTGAGGAAAAGACAGGTCTGGGATATGGCTACACCTTC
14	TRBV28	TRBD2	TRBJ2-2	CASSRAGGTGELFF	TGTGCCAGCAGTCGAGCGGGAGGGACCGGGGAGCTGTTTTTT
13	TRBV7-2	NA	TRBJ2-7	CASSPLNPYEQYF	TGTGCCAGCAGCCCCCTTAATCCCTACGAGCAGTACTTC
16	TRBV19	TRBD2	TRBJ2-1	CASSTLASGHYNEQFF	TGTGCCAGTAGTACCTTGGCTAGCGGACACTACAATGAGCAGTTCTTC
13	TRBV6-5	NA	TRBJ1-2	CASSLSRPYGYTF	TGTGCCAGCAGTTTATCTCGTCCCTATGGCTACACCTTC
14	TRBV7-7	TRBD1	TRBJ2-7	CASSPGQGPYEQYF	TGTGCCAGCAGCCCGGGACAGGGACCCTACGAGCAGTACTTC
15	TRBV7-9	TRBD1	TRBJ1-2	CASSLGQDRVLGYTF	TGTGCCAGCAGCTTAGGGCAGGACAGGGTCCTTGGCTACACCTTC
14	TRBV7-2	NA	TRBJ2-7	CASSSPGRPYEQYF	TGTGCCAGCAGTTCCCCAGGGCGCCCCTACGAGCAGTACTTC
15	TRBV5-1	NA	TRBJ2-7	CASTQEGRVGYEQYF	TGCGCCAGCACCCAGGAGGGCAGGGTTGGCTACGAGCAGTACTTC
15	TRBV18	TRBD2	TRBJ2-3	CASSPRGGGTDTQYF	TGTGCCAGCTCACCTCGCGGGGGGGGCACAGATACGCAGTATTTT